A selection of T cell receptor beta chains follows, all from one sample in a study of T cell responses to AZD1222 COVID-19 vaccine. Some clones are missing from TCRdb's copy, which holds only in-frame ones; the method was immunoSEQ multiplex PCR. Seen here are 150,000 to 200,000 clones, just over 90% observed once, and the top ten hold roughly 2.8%. Sequences were derived from peripheral blood, sampled on day 0 of AZD1222 vaccination. The receptors here all came from an adult in good health. The CDR3 runs from the conserved cysteine through the conserved F or W. D genes are given only for firm matches.

>TRBJ2-1|TRBV12-3/TRBV12-4|.|12
CASSPASNEQFF
>TRBJ2-1|TRBV7-3|.|12
CASSLSGDEQFF
>TRBJ1-6|TRBV6-5|.|14
CASSYDSLNSPLHF
>TRBJ1-1|TRBV14|.|16
CASSPIVDRLNTEAFF
>TRBJ1-6|TRBV4-1|.|16
CASSQIQGGDNSPLHF
>TRBJ2-7|TRBV6-5|TRBD1|15
CASSTRGDRGNEQYF
>TRBJ1-1|TRBV6-5|TRBD1|12
CASIEGALWAFF
>TRBJ2-1|TRBV27|TRBD2|16
CACWGLAGGHYNEQFF
>TRBJ1-1|TRBV4-2|.|11
CASSQGDEAFF
>TRBJ2-3|TRBV7-3|TRBD2|15
CASSPRGLRTDTQYF
>TRBJ1-5|TRBV6-5|.|15
CASFPGGNSNQPQHF
>TRBJ2-2|TRBV5-4|TRBD2|15
CASSPQGLAPGELFF
>TRBJ2-3|TRBV5-5|.|12
CASSPGTDTQYF
>TRBJ1-2|TRBV18|TRBD1|13
CASSPNRGFGYTF
>TRBJ2-7|TRBV14|.|12
CASSQDRGEQYF
>TRBJ1-5|TRBV7-2|.|12
CASSQDNQPQHF
>TRBJ1-5|TRBV5-4|TRBD1|15
CASSPDRGSNQPQHF
>TRBJ1-4|TRBV7-9|.|15
CASSYGTGGNEKLFF
>TRBJ2-1|TRBV19|TRBD2|16
CASSILGGSSYNEQFF
>TRBJ2-1|TRBV10-3|TRBD2|15
CAISERAGGPNEQFF
>TRBJ2-7|TRBV4-3|.|15
CASSQGVLASYEQYF
>TRBJ1-2|TRBV9|.|14
CASSVAQGSYGYTF
>TRBJ1-1|TRBV10-3|TRBD1|15
CAISQTGAKNTEAFF
>TRBJ2-7|TRBV5-5|.|12
CASSLDSNEQYF
>TRBJ2-7|TRBV4-1|TRBD1|16
CASSQESGQGSYEQYF
>TRBJ2-7|TRBV9|.|12
CASSGSGSEQYF
>TRBJ2-2|TRBV9|.|14
CASSPRTGNGELFF
>TRBJ2-7|TRBV5-6|TRBD1|16
CASSLVGGQVSYEQYF
>TRBJ1-2|TRBV29-1|TRBD1|14
CSVKGGQTNYGYTF
>TRBJ2-1|TRBV6-4|.|17
CASSDSSLVGTYNEQFF
>TRBJ1-2|TRBV25-1|TRBD1|16
CASSPSVGQGDYGYTF
>TRBJ1-3|TRBV2|.|15
CASTKGIGSGNTIYF
>TRBJ2-7|TRBV6-1|.|15
CASSEIGTSSYEQYF
>TRBJ1-4|TRBV7-9|.|16
CASSLWRGATNEKLFF
>TRBJ1-2|TRBV4-3|.|15
CASSQELDKNYGYTF
>TRBJ2-1|TRBV4-3|.|13
CASSQDSEDEQFF
>TRBJ2-1|TRBV7-2|.|19
CASSQRRAEQGFFWNEQFF
>TRBJ1-3|TRBV9|.|17
CASSAEDSSFSGNTIYF
>TRBJ2-7|TRBV7-2|TRBD1|14
CASSSGQVSYEQYF
>TRBJ2-3|TRBV19|TRBD2|14
CASVQAGSTDTQYF
>TRBJ2-2|TRBV14|.|12
CASSGETGELFF